This TCR beta chain stems from a study of T cell clonality in common variable immunodeficiency. Equal genomic DNA amounts from CVID and control samples were sequenced. TCRdb's copy holds only in-frame clones and misses some; the assay was immunoSEQ multiplex PCR. The sample was found to contain approximately 81,000 clones, and every one recurs. This clone has ten or more counts. Its antigen remains unknown. The read ends 3 residues shy of where the CDR3 ends; the end is completed using the germline J gene. Other DNA sequences within the sample encode an identical CDR3. J was trimmed by 0 bases and V by 7 bases; bases with no gene match: 3. Germline CDR1 GTSNPN, CDR2 SVGIG (reference sequence). CDR3 length: 13 residues. Study findings and constraints: CVID subjects had higher TCRbeta clonality than healthy controls, most marked in about a third.

This chain joins TRBV30 and TRBJ1-3; 7 bases are a match to TRBD1. The sequenced material came from peripheral blood mononuclear cells. This receptor was taken from a person aged 18 to 75 in good health. CDR3 protein: CALTGISGNTIYF. The sequenced CDR3 bases are TGTGCCTTGACAGGGATCTCTGGAAACACC.